This T cell receptor (beta chain) was sequenced for a study of cytomegalovirus exposure and HLA in healthy donors. Study information: From HLA-typed donors, an early data release held some 91 million unique TCRs. Study findings and constraints: Most TCR beta V segments were productive about 90% or about 30% of the time in an earlier analysis. In a later analysis, across HLA loci, associated TCR counts were highest for DRB1, lowest for HLA-C. Rarity marked most TCR sequences, yet some public TCRs occurred in many donors.

Remarks on this clone: Its antigen is unknown.

The CDR3 length is 13 residues. Between the trimmed V and J ends, which lost 3 bases and 4 bases, there was a span of 9 bases. Looked up from germline, CDR1 is SEHNR and CDR2 is FQNEAQ (reference sequence). Researchers ran the PCR with 60 Vbeta and 13 Jbeta primers. The method was immunoSEQ multiplex PCR; TCRdb's version includes in-frame clones alone and lacks a portion of them. In the table there are approximately 97,000 clones, over 60% of which are singletons. The origin of this receptor is a male donor in good health and CMV-seropositive. Sequencing input: PBMCs. The V call is TRBV7-9, the J call TRBJ2-5; D may be TRBD2 (5 bases). DNA of the CDR3: TGTGCCAGCAGCTTTGCGGCGGGAGAGACCCAGTACTTC. It encodes CASSFAAGETQYF.